This TCR beta chain was retrieved from a study of shared clonotypes between healthy human individuals. About the study: Three plates were used per donor for CD4 naive, three for CD4 memory, two for CD8 naive and one for CD8 memory. The study, taken as a whole, reports: Four donors shared approximately 5% of their naive CD4 clonotypes. Collection of samples was limited to blood; tissue repertoires likely differ.

Germline-derived CDR1 and CDR2 are SGHRS and YFSETQ. V was pared by 4 bases and J by 4 bases, with 23 bases between. This CDR3 region has 17 residues. Assay used: immunoSEQ multiplex PCR; TCRdb lists only in-frame clones, some missing. The table includes some 2,400,000 clones, around 95% detected once. About this clone: The antigen remains undetermined.

Sequencing was carried out using naive CD4+ T cells sorted from blood. Subset defined: CD45RA+ positively selected. The V gene is TRBV5-1, the J gene TRBJ1-1; D gene ambiguous. The receptor comes from a man aged 18 to 29 in good health. CDR3 protein: CASSQNPGQTWSTEAFF. The CDR3 DNA is TGCGCCAGCAGCCAAAACCCGGGCCAAACCTGGAGCACTGAAGCTTTCTTT.